This TCR beta chain was recorded in a study of blood T cells in healthy people across ages. The second PCR ran about 6 to 11 cycles with a sample-barcoded 5' primer and J-beta primers. MiXCR, applied by TCRdb to the 5' RACE reads, yields one record per CDR3 protein. The sample comprises around 990,000 distinct CDR3 sequences, approximately 26% of which are singletons, and approximately 0.75% rests with the top ten. The CDR3 sequence is 17 residues long. Germline CDR1 is MDHEN and CDR2 is SYDVKM. Between the trimmed V and J ends, which lost 5 bases and 1 base, there was a span of 20 bases. The sample was also linked to a second study, of T cells of mothers and their children.

The source of this sequence is a girl under 10 years old in good health. The chain joins TRBV28 to TRBJ2-5; D unresolved. The specimen sequenced was blood. The CDR3 DNA follows: TGTGCCAGCAGTGCAGACCGGGCCCGTTTTTTCCAAGAGACCCAGTACTTC. This encodes CASSADRARFFQETQYF.